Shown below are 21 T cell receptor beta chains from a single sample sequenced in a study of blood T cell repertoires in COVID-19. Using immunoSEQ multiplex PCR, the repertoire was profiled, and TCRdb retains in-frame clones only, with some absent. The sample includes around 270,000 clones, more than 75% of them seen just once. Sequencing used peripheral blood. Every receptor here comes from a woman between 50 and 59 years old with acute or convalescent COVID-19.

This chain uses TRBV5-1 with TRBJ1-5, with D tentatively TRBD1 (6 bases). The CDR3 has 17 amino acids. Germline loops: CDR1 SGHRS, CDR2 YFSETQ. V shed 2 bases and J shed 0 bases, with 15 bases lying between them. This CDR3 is CASSLEPGHLSNQPQHF. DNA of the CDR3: TGCGCCAGCAGCTTAGAACCGGGACACCTTAGCAATCAGCCCCAGCATTTT. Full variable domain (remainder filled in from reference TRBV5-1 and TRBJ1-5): KAGVTQTPRYLIKTRGQQVTLSCSPISGHRSVSWYQQTPGQGLQFLFEYFSETQRNKGNFPGRFSGRQFSNSRSEMNVSTLELGDSALYLCASSLEPGHLSNQPQHFGDGTRLSIL.

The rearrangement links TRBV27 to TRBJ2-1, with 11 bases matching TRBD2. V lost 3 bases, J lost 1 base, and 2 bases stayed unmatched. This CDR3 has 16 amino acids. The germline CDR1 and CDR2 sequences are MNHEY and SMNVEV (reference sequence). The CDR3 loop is CASSLLAGGSYNEQFF. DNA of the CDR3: TGTGCCAGCAGTTTGTTAGCGGGAGGGTCCTACAATGAGCAGTTCTTC.

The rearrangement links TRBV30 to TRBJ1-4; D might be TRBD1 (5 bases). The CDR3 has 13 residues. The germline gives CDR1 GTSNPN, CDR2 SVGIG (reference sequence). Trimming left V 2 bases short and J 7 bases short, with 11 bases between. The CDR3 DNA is TGTGCCTGGAGTTCGGACATGAGTGAAAAACTGTTTTTT. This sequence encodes CAWSSDMSEKLFF.

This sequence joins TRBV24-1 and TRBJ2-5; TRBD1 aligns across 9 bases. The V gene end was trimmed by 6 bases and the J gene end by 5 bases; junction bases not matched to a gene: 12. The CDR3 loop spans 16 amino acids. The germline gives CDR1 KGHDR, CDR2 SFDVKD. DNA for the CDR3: TGTGCCACCAGTAAGACGGCACAGGGGGCTGGGGAGACCCAGTACTTC. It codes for CATSKTAQGAGETQYF.

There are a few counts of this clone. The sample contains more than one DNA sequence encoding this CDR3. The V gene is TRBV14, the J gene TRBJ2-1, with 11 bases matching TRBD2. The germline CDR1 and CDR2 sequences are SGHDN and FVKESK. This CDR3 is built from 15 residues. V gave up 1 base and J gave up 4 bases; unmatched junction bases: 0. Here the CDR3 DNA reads TGTGCCAGCAGCCAAGGACTAGCGGGATACAATGAGCAGTTCTTC. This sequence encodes CASSQGLAGYNEQFF.

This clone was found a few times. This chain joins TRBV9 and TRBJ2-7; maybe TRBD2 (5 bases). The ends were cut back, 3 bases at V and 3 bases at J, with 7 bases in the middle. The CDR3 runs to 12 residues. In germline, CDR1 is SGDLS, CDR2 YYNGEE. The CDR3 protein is CASSGEGYEQYF. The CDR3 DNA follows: TGTGCCAGCAGCGGTGAGGGCTACGAGCAGTACTTC.

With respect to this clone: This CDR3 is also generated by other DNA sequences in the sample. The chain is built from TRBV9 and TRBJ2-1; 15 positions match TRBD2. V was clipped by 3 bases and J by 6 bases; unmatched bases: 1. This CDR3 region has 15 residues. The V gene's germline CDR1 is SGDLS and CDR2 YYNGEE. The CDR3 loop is CASSEGLAGGNEQFF. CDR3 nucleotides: TGTGCCAGCAGCGAGGGACTAGCGGGAGGCAATGAGCAGTTCTTC.

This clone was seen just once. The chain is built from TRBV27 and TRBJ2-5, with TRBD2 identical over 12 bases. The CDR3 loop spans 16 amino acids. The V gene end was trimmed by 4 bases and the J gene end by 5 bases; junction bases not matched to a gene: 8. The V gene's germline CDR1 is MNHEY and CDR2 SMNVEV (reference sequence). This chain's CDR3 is CASSSHLAGGRETQYF. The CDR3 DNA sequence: TGTGCCAGCAGTTCCCACCTAGCGGGAGGGCGGGAGACCCAGTACTTC.

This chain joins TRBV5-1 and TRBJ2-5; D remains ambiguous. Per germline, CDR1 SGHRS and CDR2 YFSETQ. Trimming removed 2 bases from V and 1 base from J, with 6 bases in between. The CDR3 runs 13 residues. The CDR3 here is CASSLYPQETQYF. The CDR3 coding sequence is TGCGCCAGCAGCTTATATCCCCAAGAGACCCAGTACTTC.

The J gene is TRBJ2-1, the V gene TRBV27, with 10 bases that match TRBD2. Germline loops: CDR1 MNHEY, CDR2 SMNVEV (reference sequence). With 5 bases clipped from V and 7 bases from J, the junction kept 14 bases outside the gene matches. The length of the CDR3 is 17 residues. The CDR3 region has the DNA TGTGCCAGCAGTATTATCGTTGGACTAGCGGTTCCTAATGAGCAGTTCTTC. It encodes CASSIIVGLAVPNEQFF.

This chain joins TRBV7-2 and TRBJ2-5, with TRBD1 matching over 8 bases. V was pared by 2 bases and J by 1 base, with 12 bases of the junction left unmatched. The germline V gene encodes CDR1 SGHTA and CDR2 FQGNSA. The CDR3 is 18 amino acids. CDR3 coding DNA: TGTGCCAGCAGCTTAAGGGGCGGACAGGGTATTAGCCAAGAGACCCAGTACTTC. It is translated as CASSLRGGQGISQETQYF. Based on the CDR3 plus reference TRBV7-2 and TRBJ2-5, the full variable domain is GAGVSQSPSNKVTEKGKDVELRCDPISGHTALYWYRQSLGQGLEFLIYFQGNSAPDKSGLPSDRFSAERTGGSVSTLTIQRTQQEDSAVYLCASSLRGGQGISQETQYFGPGTRLLVL.

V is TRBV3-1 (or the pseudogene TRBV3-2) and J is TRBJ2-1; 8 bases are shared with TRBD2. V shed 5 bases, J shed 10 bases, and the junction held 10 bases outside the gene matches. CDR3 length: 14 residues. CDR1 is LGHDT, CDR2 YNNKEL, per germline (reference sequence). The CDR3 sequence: CASSAGGVSVEQFF. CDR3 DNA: TGTGCCAGCAGCGCCGGGGGGGTCTCCGTGGAGCAGTTCTTC.

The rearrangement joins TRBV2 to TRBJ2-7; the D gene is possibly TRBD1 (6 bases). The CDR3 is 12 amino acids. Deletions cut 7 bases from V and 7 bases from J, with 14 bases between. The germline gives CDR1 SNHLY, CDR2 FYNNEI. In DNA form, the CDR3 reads TGTGCCAGCATCCAGGGGCGAGGGGAGCAGTACTTC. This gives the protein CASIQGRGEQYF.

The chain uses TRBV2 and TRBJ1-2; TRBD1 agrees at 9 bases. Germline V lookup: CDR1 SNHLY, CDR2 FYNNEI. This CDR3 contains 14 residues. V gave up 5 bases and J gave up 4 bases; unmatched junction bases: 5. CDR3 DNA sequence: TGTGCCAGCAGTACTACGACAGGGGGCTATGGCTACACCTTC. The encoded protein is CASSTTTGGYGYTF.

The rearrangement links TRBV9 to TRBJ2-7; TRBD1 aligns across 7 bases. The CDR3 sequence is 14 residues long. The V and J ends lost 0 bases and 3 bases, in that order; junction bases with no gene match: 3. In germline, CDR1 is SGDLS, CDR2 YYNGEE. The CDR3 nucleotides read TGTGCCAGCAGCGTAGGACAGGGCATCTACGAGCAGTACTTC. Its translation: CASSVGQGIYEQYF. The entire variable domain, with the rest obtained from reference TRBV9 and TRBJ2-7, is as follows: DSGVTQTPKHLITATGQRVTLRCSPRSGDLSVYWYQQSLDQGLQFLIQYYNGEERAKGNILERFSAQQFPDLHSELNLSSLELGDSALYFCASSVGQGIYEQYFGPGTRLTVT.

The CDR3 DNA reads as TGTGCCAGCAGTTTGTGGGGAGGAGACGGAAACACCATATATTTT. Translated, it gives CASSLWGGDGNTIYF. The chain uses TRBV28 and TRBJ1-3, with D hard to call. Germline V lookup: CDR1 MDHEN, CDR2 SYDVKM. This CDR3 comprises 15 residues. Trimming took off 3 bases at V and 4 bases at J, with 13 bases between the two ends. Full variable domain (outside the CDR3, taken from reference TRBV28 and TRBJ1-3): DVKVTQSSRYLVKRTGEKVFLECVQDMDHENMFWYRQDPGLGLRLIYFSYDVKMKEKGDIPEGYSVSREKKERFSLILESASTNQTSMYLCASSLWGGDGNTIYFGEGSWLTVV.

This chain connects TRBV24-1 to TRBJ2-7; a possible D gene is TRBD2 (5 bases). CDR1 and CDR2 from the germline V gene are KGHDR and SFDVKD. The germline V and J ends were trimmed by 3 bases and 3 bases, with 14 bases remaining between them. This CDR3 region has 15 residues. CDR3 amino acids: CATSDPSDGGYEQYF. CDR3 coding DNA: TGTGCCACCAGTGATCCCTCAGACGGAGGCTACGAGCAGTACTTC.

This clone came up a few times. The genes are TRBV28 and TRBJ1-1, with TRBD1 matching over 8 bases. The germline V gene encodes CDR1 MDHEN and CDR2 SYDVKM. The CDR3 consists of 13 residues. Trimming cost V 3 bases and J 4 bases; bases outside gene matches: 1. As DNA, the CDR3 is TGTGCCAGCAGTTTTACAGGGGGCACTGAAGCTTTCTTT. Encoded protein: CASSFTGGTEAFF.

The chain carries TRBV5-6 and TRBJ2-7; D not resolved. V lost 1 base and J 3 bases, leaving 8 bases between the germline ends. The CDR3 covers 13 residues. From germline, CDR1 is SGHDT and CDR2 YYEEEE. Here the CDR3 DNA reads TGTGCCAGCAGCTTGTTTACAGACTACGAGCAGTACTTC. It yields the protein CASSLFTDYEQYF.

CDR3 in DNA: TGCAGTGCTAGTATGGGACATAACACTGAAGCTTTCTTT. Protein: CSASMGHNTEAFF. The chain is built from TRBV20-1 and TRBJ1-1; possible D gene TRBD1, 6 bases. This CDR3 is built from 13 residues. V was clipped by 3 bases and J by 2 bases, with 10 bases between them. Germline V gene data show CDR1 as DFQATT and CDR2 as SNEGSKA (reference sequence).

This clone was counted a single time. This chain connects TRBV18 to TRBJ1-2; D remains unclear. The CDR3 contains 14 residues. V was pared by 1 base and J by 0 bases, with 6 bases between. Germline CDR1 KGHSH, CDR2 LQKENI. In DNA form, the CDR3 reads TGTGCCAGCTCACCACGTGCGGCTAACTATGGCTACACCTTC. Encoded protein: CASSPRAANYGYTF.